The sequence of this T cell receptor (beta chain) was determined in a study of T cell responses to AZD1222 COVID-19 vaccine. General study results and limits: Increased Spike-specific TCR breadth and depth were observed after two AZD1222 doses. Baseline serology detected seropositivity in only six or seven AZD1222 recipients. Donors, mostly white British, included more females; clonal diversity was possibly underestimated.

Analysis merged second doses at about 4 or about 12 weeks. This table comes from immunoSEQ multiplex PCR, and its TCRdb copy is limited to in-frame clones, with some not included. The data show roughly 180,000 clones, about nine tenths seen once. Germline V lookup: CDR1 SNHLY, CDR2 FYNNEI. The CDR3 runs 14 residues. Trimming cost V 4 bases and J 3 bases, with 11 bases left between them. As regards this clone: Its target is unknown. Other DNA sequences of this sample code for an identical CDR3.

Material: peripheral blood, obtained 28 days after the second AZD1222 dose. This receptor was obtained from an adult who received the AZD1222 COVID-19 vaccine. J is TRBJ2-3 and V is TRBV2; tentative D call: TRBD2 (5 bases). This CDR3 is CASSVNTRTDTQYF. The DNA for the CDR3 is TGTGCCAGCAGTGTGAATACTAGGACAGATACGCAGTATTTT.